This T cell receptor (beta chain) was identified during a study of CD8 T cells in Susac syndrome. Study in general: When their blood was taken, patients with Susac syndrome were therapy-naive, taking corticosteroids, or taking intravenous immunoglobulin alone.

The V gene's germline CDR1 is SEHNR and CDR2 FQNEAQ (reference sequence). The V end lost 9 bases, the J end lost 4 bases, and 28 bases lay between the germline ends. CDR3 length equals 19 residues. Random hexamers served to reverse transcribe about 0.45 to 1 ug RNA. TCRdb re-derived calls from the immunoSEQ multiplex PCR reads in MiXCR, one entry per CDR3 protein. The table lists 67,000 or so distinct CDR3 sequences, roughly 93% of them singletons, with over 0.12% in the top ten. Negative isolation was used for CD8+ and CD4+ T cells, and FACS enrichment was applied to TEMRA cells. The chain is built from TRBV7-9 and TRBJ2-6; D may be TRBD2 (5 bases). This clonotype originated in a human donor with Susac syndrome. Sequencing was done on a sample of CD4+ T cells from PBMCs. DNA of the CDR3: TGTGCCAGTCCTGCGCGTGAGGGTTCCTCCCTGAGCGGGGCCAACGTCCTGACTTTC. Encoded protein: CASPAREGSSLSGANVLTF. Full variable domain (remainder filled in from reference TRBV7-9 and TRBJ2-6): DTGVSQNPRHKITKRGQNVTFRCDPISEHNRLYWYRQTLGQGPEFLTYFQNEAQLEKSRLLSDRFSAERPKGSFSTLEIQRTEQGDSAMYLCASPAREGSSLSGANVLTFGAGSRLTVL.